The present TCR beta chain was sequenced within a study of T cell changes during pregnancy in multiple sclerosis. The protocol was immunoSEQ multiplex PCR, while the TCRdb copy is restricted to in-frame clones and leaves out a portion. The sample lists about 39,000 clones, approximately 90% occurring once. With respect to this clone: Relative to the germline gene, one junction end is altered; a read error may explain this.

Sequencing was performed on CD8+ T cells from peripheral blood mononuclear cells, taken in the first trimester of pregnancy. The sequence was collected from a female donor with multiple sclerosis, enrolled in a pregnancy study.

The CDR3 is CASSSRPRGPGANVLTF. CDR3 nucleotides: TGTGCCAGCAGCTCCAGACCGAGGGGGCCTGGAGCCAACGTCCTGACTTTC. The V call is TRBV9, the J call TRBJ2-6; 7 bases are a match to TRBD1. The length of the CDR3 is 17 residues. The germline V gene encodes CDR1 SGDLS and CDR2 YYNGEE.